This T cell receptor (beta chain) is from a study of identical twins. Points from the study as a whole: One should note that invariant MAIT and iNKT cells could partly confound zero-insertion analyses. Some out-of-frame alpha sequences were shared by twins, and these showed excess low generation probability. Without tracking the same donors, conclusions rested on cross-sectional statistical analysis.

This clonotype was observed at least ten times. Antigen specificity is unknown. TCRdb reprocessed the 5' RACE reads via MiXCR and lists one record per CDR3 protein. The sample has 400,000 to 600,000 distinct CDR3 sequences, approximately 20% seen once. Trimming at V came to 5 bases and at J to 8 bases, leaving 3 bases not matched to a gene. The CDR3 covers 12 residues. CDR1 and CDR2 from the germline V gene are SGDLS and YYNGEE. The sample was also linked to a second study, of yellow fever vaccine responses in identical twins. That source reports: Reportedly, the response of twins' T cells to the vaccine seemed partly convergent, partly personalized.

The TCR comes from a woman aged 18-29 years in good health. Source material: CD4+ T cells sorted from blood. The chain carries TRBV9 and TRBJ2-1, with 8 bases aligning to TRBD2. The CDR3 reads CASSPRGDEQFF. For the CDR3, the DNA is TGTGCCAGCAGTCCGCGGGGGGATGAGCAGTTCTTC. The full variable domain, its missing parts supplied by reference TRBV9 and TRBJ2-1, is DSGVTQTPKHLITATGQRVTLRCSPRSGDLSVYWYQQSLDQGLQFLIQYYNGEERAKGNILERFSAQQFPDLHSELNLSSLELGDSALYFCASSPRGDEQFFGPGTRLTVL.